This TCR beta chain was captured by sequencing in a study of blood T cell repertoires in COVID-19. Study context: Sites across the United States, Italy and Spain contributed samples from acute and convalescent COVID-19.

This CDR3 contains 17 residues. Trimming left V 1 base short and J 1 base short, with 16 bases between. Germline V gene data show CDR1 as SNHLY and CDR2 as FYNNEI. The table came from immunoSEQ multiplex PCR; TCRdb's copy has only in-frame clones and leaves some out. The sample holds roughly 34,000 clones; about 80% are singletons and the top ten take around 14%. V and J are TRBV2 and TRBJ1-1; a weak D match, TRBD1 (6 bases). The clonotype originates from a woman in her 70s with acute or convalescent COVID-19. Sequencing was performed on peripheral blood. The DNA of the CDR3 is TGTGCCAGCAGTGAAGGACAGGAAGTTGATACGAACACTGAAGCTTTCTTT. Protein: CASSEGQEVDTNTEAFF. Drawing the rest from reference TRBV2 and TRBJ1-1, the complete variable domain is EPEVTQTPSHQVTQMGQEVILRCVPISNHLYFYWYRQILGQKVEFLVSFYNNEISEKSEIFDDQFSVERPDGSNFTLKIRSTKLEDSAMYFCASSEGQEVDTNTEAFFGQGTRLTVV.